This TCR beta chain was observed in a study of early T cells in non-severe SARS-CoV-2 infection. For the study at large: Chains were not paired, and sequencing was done on bulk RNA from unsorted whole blood.

Study findings and constraints: Matching against VDJdb likely underestimated virus-specific expansions, favoring anti-spike CD8.

The germline V gene has CDR1 DFQATT and CDR2 SNEGSKA (reference sequence). The CDR3 covers 14 residues. Trimming left V 3 bases short and J 7 bases short, with 16 bases between. Individual cDNA molecules received unique molecular identifiers. One entry per CDR3 protein, called by TCRdb with MiXCR from the 5' RACE reads. The sample consists of 70,000 to 75,000 distinct CDR3 sequences, less than 15% of them appearing once. There are many counts of this clonotype. Antigen unknown. Material for sequencing was whole blood. The receptor was isolated from an adult who was a healthcare worker with PCR-confirmed SARS-CoV-2 infection or an uninfected control (not recorded which). This chain links TRBV20-1 with TRBJ2-1; D is unresolved. CDR3: CSASLGWGTNEQFF. CDR3 in DNA: TGCAGTGCTAGTCTGGGTTGGGGTACGAATGAGCAGTTCTTC.